Below, 26 T cell receptor beta chains from the same sample are listed, as sequenced in a study of breast tumors, draining lymph nodes, adjacent tissues. Axillary draining lymph nodes of breast cancer patients supplied the node samples. One entry per CDR3 protein, called by TCRdb with MiXCR from the multiplex PCR reads. Of about 180,000 distinct CDR3 sequences detected, around a third appear once; the ten largest clones hold around 4.5%. Sequencing was performed on axillary lymph node tissue. The receptors here all came from a female donor with breast cancer. Some clones in this sample may be carry-over from other donors' samples.

A note on this clonotype: A much more abundant neighbour one base away suggests this may be a read error. The V gene is TRBV12-3 or TRBV12-4, the J gene TRBJ2-1, with a weak D call TRBD1 (5 bases). The CDR3 loop spans 14 amino acids. With 6 bases removed from V and 6 bases from J, the gap between germline ends came to 15 bases. The DNA for the CDR3 is TGTGCCAGCAGCAGGCTAAACAGGATCAATGAGCAGTTCTTC. Translation: CASSRLNRINEQFF.

This clonotype was seen a handful of times. A clone one base away is much larger, so this may be a read error. The rearrangement links TRBV29-1 to TRBJ1-3; D possibly corresponds to TRBD1 (5 bases). The CDR3 length is 14 residues. The germline gives CDR1 SQVTM, CDR2 ANQGSEA. The CDR3 region is CSVVSRGSGNAIYF. Written as DNA, the CDR3 is TGCAGCGTTGTCAGTCGGGGCTCTGGAAACGCCATATATTTT.

Regarding this clonotype: This may be a read error, as it is one base from a much larger clone. V gene TRBV2 combines with J gene TRBJ1-5; D gene uncertain. The ends were cut back, 11 bases at V and 0 bases at J, with 14 bases in the middle. CDR1 is SNHLY and CDR2 is FYNNEI in the germline V gene. This CDR3 is built from 14 residues. CDR3 sequence (DNA): TGTGCCTGCACCCGCCTTAATAGCAATCAGCCCCAGCATTTT. This encodes CACTRLNSNQPQHF.

The rearrangement uses TRBV20-1 and TRBJ2-1, with 7 bases matching TRBD2. This CDR3 has 18 amino acids. V trimming: 6 bases; J trimming: 1 base; junction bases outside the gene matches: 18. From germline, CDR1 is DFQATT and CDR2 SNEGSKA (reference sequence). The CDR3, as DNA: TGCAGTGCGGGGGGGGGGGTTCTACCGGGAAGGTCCTACAATGAGCAGTTCTTC. Translating gives CSAGGGVLPGRSYNEQFF.

The V gene is TRBV27, the J gene TRBJ2-7; possibly TRBD1 for D (6 bases). CDR1 is MNHEY, CDR2 SMNVEV, per germline (reference sequence). This CDR3 contains 14 residues. The ends were cut back, 6 bases at V and 3 bases at J, with 15 bases in the middle. This chain's CDR3 is CASRRSGTNYEQYF. Written as DNA, the CDR3 is TGTGCCAGCAGAAGGTCCGGGACAAACTACGAGCAGTACTTC.

With respect to this clonotype: The conserved phenylalanine or tryptophan is not found at the CDR3 terminus, so this likely reflects a read error. This sequence joins TRBV20-1 and TRBJ2-7; 7 nucleotides align to TRBD2. Trimming cost V 3 bases and J 6 bases; bases outside gene matches: 5. Per the germline V gene, CDR1 is DFQATT and CDR2 is SNEGSKA (reference sequence). The length of the CDR3 is 12 residues. In DNA, the CDR3 is TGCAGTGCTAGCGGGGGGAAGAGCGAGCAGTACTCC. Translating it yields CSASGGKSEQYS.

Many counts were recorded for this clonotype. The CDR3 DNA reads as TGCAGTGCTAGAGATCCCTTCACAGAAGGGTACGAGCAGTACTTC. It translates to CSARDPFTEGYEQYF. The J gene is TRBJ2-7, the V gene TRBV20-1; D call uncertain. The CDR3 has 15 amino acids. Trimming stripped 0 bases from V and 4 bases from J, with 16 bases between. Germline lookup yields CDR1 DFQATT and CDR2 SNEGSKA (reference sequence).

This clonotype was seen repeatedly, ten times or more. The chain is built from TRBV6-2 or TRBV6-3 and TRBJ1-5; no definite D call. V lost 2 bases, J lost 7 bases, and 6 bases lay in between. This CDR3 comprises 12 residues. The germline CDR1 and CDR2 sequences are MNHEY and SVGEGT. CDR3 sequence reads: CASSYMRQPQHF. CDR3 in DNA: TGTGCCAGCAGTTACATGAGGCAGCCCCAGCATTTT.

This clonotype was seen repeatedly, ten times or more. The chain couples TRBV20-1 to TRBJ1-5; no firm D call. V was trimmed by 3 bases and J by 2 bases, leaving 5 bases between them. The length of the CDR3 is 12 residues. Per the germline V gene, CDR1 is DFQATT and CDR2 is SNEGSKA (reference sequence). DNA for the CDR3: TGCAGTGCTAGGTTTGGCAATCAGCCCCAGCATTTT. It translates to CSARFGNQPQHF.

The table lists this clonotype with many counts. V gene TRBV9 combines with J gene TRBJ2-2, with D uncertain. With 1 base removed from V and 4 bases from J, the gap between germline ends came to 5 bases. This CDR3 spans 13 amino acids. Germline values: CDR1 SGDLS, CDR2 YYNGEE. As DNA, the CDR3 is TGTGCCAGCAGCGTACTGTCCACCGGGGAGCTGTTTTTT. Translating gives CASSVLSTGELFF.

This clonotype has a count of ten or more. The chain links TRBV11-3 to TRBJ1-6, with 8 bases lining up with TRBD1. V shed 5 bases, J shed 0 bases, and the junction held 9 bases outside the gene matches. CDR1 and CDR2 from the germline V gene are SGHNT and YENEEA. This CDR3 spans 18 amino acids. CDR3 in amino acids: CASSVRQGPSSYNSPLHF. In DNA, the CDR3 is TGTGCCAGCAGCGTCAGACAGGGGCCGAGCTCCTATAATTCACCCCTCCACTTT.

V and J are TRBV20-1 and TRBJ2-7; TRBD2 is a possible D gene (5 bases). The CDR3 extends over 12 amino acids. V dropped 6 bases and J dropped 2 bases, with 11 bases sitting between them. Germline CDR1 DFQATT, CDR2 SNEGSKA (reference sequence). CDR3: CSASGRTYEQYF. For the CDR3, the DNA is TGCAGTGCCAGCGGCAGAACCTACGAGCAGTACTTC.

As for this clonotype: This could be a read error, since a much larger clone is one nucleotide away. The chain is built from TRBV7-2 and TRBJ1-2, with D perhaps matching TRBD1 (5 bases). The germline gives CDR1 SGHTA, CDR2 FQGNSA. The CDR3 loop spans 16 amino acids. V shed 3 bases and J shed 3 bases, with 17 bases lying between them. In DNA, the CDR3 is TGTGCCAGCAGCTTGCAGGGAAGTTTCCGGGACTATGGCTACACCTTC. This codes for CASSLQGSFRDYGYTF.

This clonotype was detected many times. The CDR3 nucleotides read TGTGCCAGCAGGCCCCCGCAGGGGAACTATGGCTACACCTTC. Translating it yields CASRPPQGNYGYTF. The chain is built from TRBV2 and TRBJ1-2; D might be TRBD1 (6 bases). Germline loops: CDR1 SNHLY, CDR2 FYNNEI. Trimming stripped 6 bases from V and 2 bases from J, with 13 bases between. The CDR3 is 14 amino acids.

In its sample, this clonotype was seen many times. The chain carries TRBV11-3 and TRBJ1-6; 7 bases match TRBD1. Germline V gives CDR1 SGHNT, CDR2 YENEEA. This CDR3 has 16 residues. V shed 0 bases and J 13 bases; nucleotides not matched to a gene: 12. CDR3 region: CASSLDVGAGGGPLHF. The CDR3 DNA follows: TGTGCCAGCAGCTTAGATGTTGGCGCAGGGGGTGGTCCCCTCCACTTT.

A word on this clonotype: This may be a read error, as it is one base from a much larger clone. The gene calls are TRBV5-6 and TRBJ2-7, with D possibly TRBD1 on 5 matching bases. CDR1 is SGHDT, CDR2 YYEEEE, per germline. V lost 4 bases and J 1 base, leaving 9 bases between the germline ends. This CDR3 comprises 13 residues. The CDR3 protein is CASSGARSYEQYF. CDR3 coding DNA: TGTGCCAGCAGCGGGGCACGTTCCTACGAGCAGTACTTC.

This clonotype was seen ten or more times. J is TRBJ1-2 and V is TRBV27, with no clear D. Germline V gene lookup returns CDR1 MNHEY and CDR2 SMNVEV (reference sequence). Trimming took 5 bases from V and 5 from J, leaving 12 bases between them. This CDR3 is 13 amino acids long. The CDR3 nucleotides read TGTGCCAGCAGTATCGGGAGTAGGTATGGCTACACCTTC. Its translation is CASSIGSRYGYTF.

This clonotype was observed once. CDR3 region: CASSLRGLAGEETQYF. The CDR3 DNA follows: TGTGCCAGCAGCTTAAGAGGACTAGCGGGGGAAGAGACCCAGTACTTC. V gene TRBV7-9 combines with J gene TRBJ2-5; the match to TRBD2 covers 13 bases. CDR3 length: 16 amino acids. Trimming cost V 2 bases and J 3 bases; bases outside gene matches: 3. Germline V gene lookup returns CDR1 SEHNR and CDR2 FQNEAQ (reference sequence).

This clonotype was picked up many times. The genes are TRBV5-1 and TRBJ1-2, with D unresolved. V lost 5 bases and J lost 4, with 3 bases in between. Germline V CDR1 and CDR2: SGHRS, YFSETQ. CDR3 size: 10 residues. In nucleotides, the CDR3 is TGCGCCAGCAGTCGCTATGGCTACACCTTC. Translation: CASSRYGYTF.

This clonotype was observed at least ten times. The chain recombines TRBV12-3 or TRBV12-4 with TRBJ2-1, with no clear D. The CDR3 extends over 15 amino acids. Trimming stripped 5 bases from V and 6 bases from J, with 17 bases between. In nucleotides, the CDR3 is TGTGCCAGCAGTCCTCGGATGCAGGCCCGCAATGAGCAGTTCTTC. Translation gives CASSPRMQARNEQFF.

This clonotype was seen at least ten times. The chain links TRBV20-1 to TRBJ2-5, with TRBD2 as a possible D gene (7 bases). The CDR3 is 13 residues long. The ends were cut back, 5 bases at V and 4 bases at J, with 14 bases in the middle. Per germline, CDR1 DFQATT and CDR2 SNEGSKA (reference sequence). For the CDR3, the DNA is TGCAGTGCTCCCCGAAGGGGGGGAGAGACCCAGTACTTC. As protein: CSAPRRGGETQYF.

This clonotype was found many times. The rearrangement joins TRBV5-1 to TRBJ1-2; TRBD1 might be the D (5 bases). Germline CDR1 and CDR2: SGHRS and YFSETQ. The V and J ends lost 3 bases and 4 bases respectively, with 10 bases between them. The CDR3 runs 13 residues. The CDR3: CASSSGPVYGYTF. CDR3 coding DNA: TGCGCCAGCAGCTCGGGACCGGTCTATGGCTACACCTTC. Based on the CDR3 plus reference TRBV5-1 and TRBJ1-2, the full variable domain is KAGVTQTPRYLIKTRGQQVTLSCSPISGHRSVSWYQQTPGQGLQFLFEYFSETQRNKGNFPGRFSGRQFSNSRSEMNVSTLELGDSALYLCASSSGPVYGYTFGSGTRLTVV.

This clonotype was recorded a few times. J is TRBJ2-7 and V is TRBV6-6; tentatively, D is TRBD2 (5 bases). Germline CDR1 reads MNHNY; CDR2 reads SVGAGI (reference sequence). This CDR3 has 16 amino acids. With 5 bases removed from V and 0 bases from J, the gap between germline ends came to 17 bases. Written as DNA, the CDR3 is TGTGCCAGCAGTCACCCCGAGGACTCCTTCTCCTACGAGCAGTACTTC. Protein: CASSHPEDSFSYEQYF.

The V and J genes are TRBV20-1 and TRBJ2-3, with TRBD1 matching over 10 bases. The CDR3 is 16 amino acids. With 4 bases clipped from V and 1 base from J, the junction kept 8 bases outside the gene matches. Germline loops: CDR1 DFQATT, CDR2 SNEGSKA (reference sequence). In DNA, the CDR3 is TGCAGTGCTACAAGGACAGGGGGTTGGGGCACAGATACGCAGTATTTT. It translates to CSATRTGGWGTDTQYF.

V usage is TRBV18 and J usage is TRBJ1-2; 11 bases map to TRBD1. Trimming cost V 5 bases and J 4 bases; bases outside gene matches: 9. CDR1 and CDR2 from the germline V gene are KGHSH and LQKENI. This CDR3 spans 16 amino acids. CDR3 nucleotide sequence: TGTGCCAGCTCATCGGGACAGGGGGTTGTAGGCTATGGCTACACCTTC. Its protein is CASSSGQGVVGYGYTF. The full variable domain, completed using reference TRBV18 and TRBJ1-2, is NAGVMQNPRHLVRRRGQEARLRCSPMKGHSHVYWYRQLPEEGLKFMVYLQKENIIDESGMPKERFSAEFPKEGPSILRIQQVVRGDSAAYFCASSSGQGVVGYGYTFGSGTRLTVV.

Comments on this clonotype: With a much larger clone just one base away, this may be a read error. J is TRBJ2-7 and V is TRBV5-4; weak D call: TRBD1 (6 bases). Germline CDR1 reads SGHNT; CDR2 reads YYREEE (reference sequence). V was shortened by 3 bases and J by 2 bases, with 15 bases between the two germline ends. The CDR3 runs 15 residues. CDR3 DNA sequence: TGTGCCAGCAGCTCCCGGGACACGGCTACCTACGAGCAGTACTTC. Residues: CASSSRDTATYEQYF.